The 32 T cell receptor beta chains reported below all come from one sample, sequenced in a study of beta chain features in type 1 diabetes. As every portion of the isolated RNA was reverse transcribed, the sequencing read expressed TCRB transcripts. The method was immunoSEQ multiplex PCR; TCRdb's version includes in-frame clones alone and lacks a portion of them. The sample records more than 300,000 clones, around 8% being singletons. The sample was central memory CD4+ T cells from blood. These receptors all come from a woman in her late teens or twenties in good health.

V usage is TRBV5-1 and J usage is TRBJ1-2, with 7 bases fitting TRBD1. CDR3 size: 14 residues. The V segment lost 4 bases and the J segment 3 bases; nucleotides outside the gene matches: 6. Germline V gives CDR1 SGHRS, CDR2 YFSETQ. CDR3 loop: CASSGLGQHYGYTF. The DNA for the CDR3 is TGCGCCAGCAGCGGCCTGGGACAGCACTATGGCTACACCTTC.

In this sample, this clone turned up a few times. V usage is TRBV6-5 and J usage is TRBJ1-5; D not resolved. Trimming pared 6 bases from V and 10 bases from J, leaving 10 bases between. The CDR3 contains 11 residues. CDR1 and CDR2 (germline): MNHEY, SVGAGI. The CDR3 DNA reads TGTGCCAGCAGAGGGAACGTTCCCCAGCATTTT. It is translated as CASRGNVPQHF.

The chain carries TRBV18 and TRBJ2-1; TRBD1 agrees at 10 bases. The CDR3 has 14 residues. Germline V gene lookup returns CDR1 KGHSH and CDR2 LQKENI. V lost 1 base and J lost 7; bases outside the gene matches: 1. CDR3 nucleotides: TGTGCCAGCTCACCACGGGACAGGGGTAATGAGCAGTTCTTC. Amino acids: CASSPRDRGNEQFF. Based on the CDR3 plus reference TRBV18 and TRBJ2-1, the full variable domain is NAGVMQNPRHLVRRRGQEARLRCSPMKGHSHVYWYRQLPEEGLKFMVYLQKENIIDESGMPKERFSAEFPKEGPSILRIQQVVRGDSAAYFCASSPRDRGNEQFFGPGTRLTVL.

This clone was seen a handful of times. The gene calls are TRBV28 and TRBJ2-7, with D possibly called TRBD1 or TRBD2 (5 bases each). V lost 6 bases, J lost 8 bases, and 17 bases lay in between. The germline V gene encodes CDR1 MDHEN and CDR2 SYDVKM. This CDR3 comprises 13 residues. Here the CDR3 reads CASSLPGTVQQYF. The CDR3 DNA reads TGTGCCAGCAGCCTACCCGGGACGGTCCAGCAGTACTTC.

V usage is TRBV27 and J usage is TRBJ2-5, with 8 nucleotides matching TRBD2. The junction had 16 bases not matched to a gene; V was cut back by 3 bases and J by 4 bases. The CDR3 extends over 18 amino acids. Germline-derived CDR1 and CDR2 are MNHEY and SMNVEV (reference sequence). In DNA form, the CDR3 reads TGTGCCAGCAGTTTGTGGGGGATAGCGGGGTCGAACGGAGAGACCCAGTACTTC. Translated, it gives CASSLWGIAGSNGETQYF.

This chain connects TRBV27 to TRBJ2-1; TRBD2 matches 13 bases. The CDR3 contains 16 residues. CDR1 MNHEY and CDR2 SMNVEV come from the germline V gene (reference sequence). V was pared by 3 bases and J by 7 bases, with 6 bases of the junction left unmatched. The CDR3 sequence: CASSLRTSGSLNEQFF. As DNA, the CDR3 is TGTGCCAGCAGTTTGAGGACTAGCGGGAGCCTAAATGAGCAGTTCTTC.

In its sample, this clone was seen a few times. This rearrangement joins TRBV6-1 to TRBJ2-7, with a weak D call TRBD1 (5 bases). Trimming removed 4 bases from V and 3 bases from J, with 16 bases in between. The CDR3 runs to 15 residues. Germline loops: CDR1 MNHNS, CDR2 SASEGT. CDR3 protein: CASSGTRVIVYEQYF. CDR3 bases: TGTGCCAGCAGTGGTACCAGGGTTATAGTCTACGAGCAGTACTTC.

This clone was seen more than once but under ten times. The rearrangement links TRBV19 to TRBJ1-1; D might be TRBD1 (5 bases). V was trimmed by 6 bases and J by 6 bases, leaving 23 bases between them. Looked up from germline, CDR1 is LNHDA and CDR2 is SQIVND (reference sequence). The CDR3 consists of 16 residues. CDR3 sequence: CASRGMVGAHRSEAFF. CDR3 nucleotide sequence: TGTGCCAGTAGAGGAATGGTTGGGGCGCACCGGTCTGAAGCTTTCTTT.

The V and J genes are TRBV13 and TRBJ1-2; the D gene is possibly TRBD1 (5 bases). CDR3 size: 13 residues. In germline, CDR1 is PRHDT, CDR2 FYEKMQ (reference sequence). V lost 5 bases, J lost 5 bases, and 12 bases lay in between. The CDR3 is CASSVQAAYGYTF. The CDR3 DNA reads TGTGCCAGCAGCGTACAGGCTGCGTATGGCTACACCTTC.

Ten or more counts support this clone. This chain connects TRBV14 to TRBJ2-1; tentative D call: TRBD1 (5 bases). Germline CDR1 reads SGHDN; CDR2 reads FVKESK. This CDR3 is built from 13 residues. Trimming left V 0 bases short and J 9 bases short, with 9 bases between. The CDR3: CASSQDPGLEQFF. Written as DNA, the CDR3 is TGTGCCAGCAGCCAAGACCCAGGGCTTGAGCAGTTCTTC. Based on the CDR3 plus reference TRBV14 and TRBJ2-1, the full variable domain is EAGVTQFPSHSVIEKGQTVTLRCDPISGHDNLYWYRRVMGKEIKFLLHFVKESKQDESGMPNNRFLAERTGGTYSTLKVQPAELEDSGVYFCASSQDPGLEQFFGPGTRLTVL.

This clone appeared a few times. The J gene is TRBJ2-3, the V gene TRBV29-1, with D perhaps matching TRBD2 (6 bases). CDR1 is SQVTM and CDR2 is ANQGSEA in the germline V gene. The CDR3 totals 14 residues. Trimming left V 6 bases short and J 1 base short, with 14 bases between. CDR3 bases: TGCAGCGTCGCCGGGGGAGGAGGCACAGATACGCAGTATTTT. It yields the protein CSVAGGGGTDTQYF.

This clone has only a few counts. The sample contains more than one DNA sequence encoding this CDR3. The V and J genes are TRBV6-5 and TRBJ1-2, with D hard to call. The V end lost 6 bases, the J end lost 3 bases, and 5 bases lay between the germline ends. The CDR3 totals 11 residues. Looked up from germline, CDR1 is MNHEY and CDR2 is SVGAGI. The chain's CDR3 is CASSPDYGYTF. CDR3 sequence (DNA): TGTGCCAGCAGCCCGGACTATGGCTACACCTTC.

This rearrangement joins TRBV20-1 to TRBJ1-1; unclear D gene. This CDR3 comprises 11 residues. The germline V gene encodes CDR1 DFQATT and CDR2 SNEGSKA (reference sequence). Trimming shortened V by 8 bases and J by 0 bases, and 7 bases separated the two germline ends. The CDR3 region has the DNA TGCAGTTTCTACCTGAACACTGAAGCTTTCTTT. As protein: CSFYLNTEAFF.

This clone has more than one count but fewer than ten. CDR3 coding DNA: TGTGCCAGTAGTATCCGTGGGGGAGGAAGCTCCTACAATGAGCAGTTCTTC. Its protein is CASSIRGGGSSYNEQFF. The J gene is TRBJ2-1, the V gene TRBV19; D is perhaps TRBD2 (6 bases). Germline V gives CDR1 LNHDA, CDR2 SQIVND (reference sequence). Trimming stripped 3 bases from V and 0 bases from J, with 15 bases between. The CDR3 spans 17 residues. Supplemented by reference TRBV19 and TRBJ2-1, the full variable domain reads DGGITQSPKYLFRKEGQNVTLSCEQNLNHDAMYWYRQDPGQGLRLIYYSQIVNDFQKGDIAEGYSVSREKKESFPLTVTSAQKNPTAFYLCASSIRGGGSSYNEQFFGPGTRLTVL.

This CDR3 reads CASRRSGPQHF. The CDR3 DNA sequence: TGTGCCAGCAGACGGTCCGGGCCCCAGCATTTT. The chain uses TRBV2 and TRBJ1-5, with D unresolved. The germline V gene has CDR1 SNHLY and CDR2 FYNNEI. The V gene lost 6 bases and the J gene lost 9 bases, with 9 bases spanning the gap. The CDR3 contains 11 residues.

The chain combines TRBV18 with TRBJ2-7; D unresolved. CDR1 is KGHSH, CDR2 LQKENI, per germline. The CDR3 is 14 amino acids. Trimming took off 3 bases at V and 7 bases at J, with 16 bases between the two ends. The CDR3 sequence: CASSPFVGSREQYF. The CDR3 bases are TGTGCCAGCTCACCCTTTGTGGGGTCAAGAGAGCAGTACTTC.

The chain uses TRBV10-3 and TRBJ2-4, with 15 bases matching TRBD2. The trim removed 10 bases at V and 1 base at J, leaving 2 bases unmatched. This CDR3 has 15 amino acids. Germline values: CDR1 ENHRY, CDR2 SYGVKD. The CDR3 DNA follows: TGTGCCAGTGGACTAGCGGGAGGGGCCAAAAACATTCAGTACTTC. Protein product: CASGLAGGAKNIQYF.

V is TRBV10-3 and J is TRBJ2-2; D not resolved. V was pared by 11 bases and J by 2 bases, with 6 bases between. The CDR3 sequence is 11 residues long. Germline V gene data show CDR1 as ENHRY and CDR2 as SYGVKD. The CDR3 loop reads CAASNTGELFF. The DNA of the CDR3 is TGTGCCGCGTCAAACACCGGGGAGCTGTTTTTT.

This clone was observed many times. The rearrangement uses TRBV29-1 and TRBJ2-6, with TRBD2 as a possible D gene (6 bases). CDR1 and CDR2 (germline): SQVTM, ANQGSEA. The CDR3 spans 15 residues. V lost 6 bases, J lost 4 bases, and 16 bases lay in between. Written as DNA, the CDR3 is TGCAGCGTCTCTGGGGGGAGTTCCGGGGCCAACGTCCTGACTTTC. This gives the protein CSVSGGSSGANVLTF.

This clone was picked up a small number of times. V and J are TRBV5-4 and TRBJ2-3, with a possible D match to TRBD2 (5 bases). The germline V gene has CDR1 SGHNT and CDR2 YYREEE (reference sequence). V was trimmed by 5 bases and J by 7 bases, leaving 17 bases between them. The CDR3 spans 14 residues. The CDR3 protein is CASRPSWRANTQYF. The CDR3 nucleotides read TGTGCCAGCAGGCCTAGCTGGCGTGCGAATACGCAGTATTTT.

This clone was recorded at least ten times. The rearrangement joins TRBV28 to TRBJ2-5; D is possibly TRBD1 or TRBD2 (6 bases each). Trimming cost V 4 bases and J 2 bases, with 20 bases left between them. CDR1 is MDHEN, CDR2 SYDVKM, per germline. This CDR3 spans 17 amino acids. The CDR3 sequence is CASSSHLGTGRQETQYF. As DNA, the CDR3 is TGTGCCAGCAGTTCCCACCTGGGTACAGGGAGGCAAGAGACCCAGTACTTC.

This clone was found a few times. This chain joins TRBV7-9 and TRBJ1-2; possibly TRBD1 for D (6 bases). The V end lost 6 bases, the J end lost 8 bases, and 16 bases lay between the germline ends. Per germline, CDR1 SEHNR and CDR2 FQNEAQ (reference sequence). This CDR3 is built from 13 residues. CDR3 DNA sequence: TGTGCCAGCAGTCAACGTCAGGGGTGGGGCTACACCTTC. Its protein product is CASSQRQGWGYTF.

The genes are TRBV19 and TRBJ2-3; D might be TRBD2 (6 bases). V was clipped by 3 bases and J by 1 base, with 14 bases between them. The CDR3 consists of 16 residues. Germline V gene lookup returns CDR1 LNHDA and CDR2 SQIVND (reference sequence). The CDR3 is CASSIRRALGTDTQYF. The CDR3 nucleotides are TGTGCCAGTAGTATCCGGAGGGCCTTGGGCACAGATACGCAGTATTTT.

V is TRBV5-1 and J is TRBJ2-5; TRBD2 matches 8 bases. The germline V gene has CDR1 SGHRS and CDR2 YFSETQ. CDR3 length: 15 residues. After removal of 7 bases from V and 4 bases from J, the junction contained 12 bases not matched to a gene. Here the CDR3 reads CASLMSGSFGETQYF. As DNA, the CDR3 is TGCGCCAGCTTGATGAGCGGGAGTTTTGGAGAGACCCAGTACTTC.

The chain couples TRBV5-1 to TRBJ2-6; no definite D call. The germline V gene has CDR1 SGHRS and CDR2 YFSETQ. The CDR3 has 15 amino acids. Trimming removed 5 bases at V and 0 bases at J, with 9 bases between. CDR3 sequence: CASSLTSSGANVLTF. The CDR3 DNA sequence: TGCGCCAGCAGTCTAACATCCTCTGGGGCCAACGTCCTGACTTTC.

This clone was counted at least ten times. CDR3 in amino acids: CATSRDPPLFGTGTTGELFF. The CDR3, as DNA: TGTGCCACCAGCAGAGATCCTCCTCTCTTTGGTACAGGGACCACCGGGGAGCTGTTTTTT. The rearrangement links TRBV15 to TRBJ2-2, with a possible D match to TRBD1 (6 bases). The CDR3 spans 20 residues. Germline V gives CDR1 LNHNV, CDR2 YYDKDF (reference sequence). The germline V and J ends were trimmed by 0 bases and 4 bases, with 24 bases remaining between them.

The chain couples TRBV5-1 to TRBJ2-7; TRBD1 might be the D (6 bases). V lost 3 bases to trimming and J lost 0 bases, with 13 bases between them. The CDR3 is 15 residues long. Germline V gene lookup returns CDR1 SGHRS and CDR2 YFSETQ. The DNA for the CDR3 is TGCGCCAGCAGCTCCACAGGGACCTACTCCTACGAGCAGTACTTC. Translation: CASSSTGTYSYEQYF.

The chain has TRBV15 and TRBJ2-4, with 7 nucleotides matching TRBD1. Trimming at V came to 5 bases and at J to 9 bases, leaving 13 bases not matched to a gene. This CDR3 contains 15 residues. Per germline, CDR1 LNHNV and CDR2 YYDKDF (reference sequence). CDR3 residues: CATSGRQGLGSIQYF. CDR3 DNA sequence: TGTGCCACCAGCGGAAGACAGGGTCTGGGGAGCATTCAGTACTTC.

The table lists this clone with a few counts. The chain recombines TRBV18 with TRBJ1-5, with no clear D. Germline CDR1 reads KGHSH; CDR2 reads LQKENI. This CDR3 comprises 15 residues. Deletions cut 5 bases from V and 4 bases from J, with 15 bases between. CDR3 sequence: CASSRGPPPNQPQHF. Here the CDR3 DNA reads TGTGCCAGCTCAAGAGGACCGCCGCCAAATCAGCCCCAGCATTTT.

V is TRBV6-5 and J is TRBJ2-5; D remains ambiguous. V lost 6 bases to trimming and J lost 5 bases, with 13 bases between them. CDR3 length: 13 amino acids. Germline CDR1 MNHEY, CDR2 SVGAGI. The CDR3 sequence: CASRAGRWETQYF. DNA for the CDR3: TGTGCCAGCAGAGCTGGACGATGGGAGACCCAGTACTTC.

A few counts support this clone. The chain uses TRBV7-2 and TRBJ2-3; 8 nucleotides match TRBD2. CDR1 and CDR2 from the germline V gene are SGHTA and FQGNSA. The CDR3 contains 13 residues. V gave up 10 bases and J gave up 0 bases; unmatched junction bases: 3. Written as DNA, the CDR3 is TGTGCCACCTCTAGCGGGAGCACAGATACGCAGTATTTT. Translation: CATSSGSTDTQYF.

This clone was seen only a few times. V gene TRBV7-2 combines with J gene TRBJ2-1, with TRBD2 identical over 7 bases. V lost 5 bases and J lost 0; bases outside the gene matches: 4. The germline V gene has CDR1 SGHTA and CDR2 FQGNSA. The CDR3 contains 15 residues. The CDR3 DNA is TGTGCCAGCAGCCGTAGCGGGCCCTCCTACAATGAGCAGTTCTTC. This encodes CASSRSGPSYNEQFF. Together with reference TRBV7-2 and TRBJ2-1, the CDR3 gives the full variable domain: GAGVSQSPSNKVTEKGKDVELRCDPISGHTALYWYRQSLGQGLEFLIYFQGNSAPDKSGLPSDRFSAERTGGSVSTLTIQRTQQEDSAVYLCASSRSGPSYNEQFFGPGTRLTVL.